The sequence of this T cell receptor (beta chain) was determined in a study of cytomegalovirus exposure and HLA in healthy donors. Germline V CDR1 and CDR2: MNHEY, SMNVEV (reference sequence). The CDR3 extends over 15 amino acids. Between the trimmed V and J ends, which lost 1 base and 0 bases, there was a span of 8 bases. It was with 60 Vbeta and 13 Jbeta primers that the PCR ran. Method: immunoSEQ multiplex PCR; TCRdb's copy keeps in-frame clones and lacks some. The top ten clones hold 1.4% of a sample with some 200,000 clones, approximately 80% of them seen once. Study-wide results and limits: Later analysis identified a missense DCLRE1C variant that was linked to TCR beta V- and J-gene trimming.

A note on this clone: The antigen is not known.

As for the donors, each was a healthy bone marrow donor. The V call is TRBV27, the J call TRBJ2-3; D might be TRBD1 (6 bases). The origin of this receptor is a girl aged 5-17 years in good health and CMV-seronegative. The source material was PBMCs. DNA of the CDR3: TGTGCCAGCAGTTTATTCGGACAGAGCACAGATACGCAGTATTTT. Translated: CASSLFGQSTDTQYF.